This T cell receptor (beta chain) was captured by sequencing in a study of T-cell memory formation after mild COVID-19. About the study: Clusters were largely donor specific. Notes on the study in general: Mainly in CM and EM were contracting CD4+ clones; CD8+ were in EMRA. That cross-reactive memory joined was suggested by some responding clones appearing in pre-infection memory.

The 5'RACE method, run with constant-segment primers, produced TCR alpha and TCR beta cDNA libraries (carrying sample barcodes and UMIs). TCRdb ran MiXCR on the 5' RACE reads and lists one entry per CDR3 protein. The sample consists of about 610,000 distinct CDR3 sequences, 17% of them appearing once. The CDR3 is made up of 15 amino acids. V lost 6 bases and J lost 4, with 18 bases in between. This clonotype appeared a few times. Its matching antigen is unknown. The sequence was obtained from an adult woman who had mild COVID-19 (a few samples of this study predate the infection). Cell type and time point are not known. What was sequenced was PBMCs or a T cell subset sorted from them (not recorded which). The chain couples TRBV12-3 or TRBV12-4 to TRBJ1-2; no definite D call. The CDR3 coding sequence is TGTGCCAGCAGCGAGCCCGGGTTTGCCGCCTATGGCTACACCTTC. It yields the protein CASSEPGFAAYGYTF.